This T cell receptor beta chain stems from a study of Ad26.COV2.S vaccination and SARS-CoV-2 variants. Background on the study: The vaccine Ad26.COV2.S was put into the muscle once, or twice with 56 days between.

Treatment indicated: over 15 received Ad26.COV2.S at low or high dose, single or two shots; about five received placebo; per-sample allocation not given. The samples were gathered on day 63 after the first injection of vaccine or placebo. At a Boston site, the person donating was an adult of 18-55 years. Study-wide points: There was a possibility that the TCR breadth and depth analyses underestimated total T cell responses.

Turning to this clone: What it binds is not known.

The germline V gene has CDR1 SGHVS and CDR2 FQNEAQ. V lost 5 bases and J lost 2; bases outside the gene matches: 6. The CDR3 runs 16 residues. This table comes from immunoSEQ multiplex PCR, and its TCRdb copy is limited to in-frame clones, with some not included. The sample contains fewer than 500,000 clones, approximately 92% of which appear only once. The sequenced sample was peripheral blood, obtained in a trial of Ad26.COV2.S vaccine versus placebo. This clonotype was sampled from a person aged 18-60 years who received the Ad26.COV2.S COVID-19 vaccine or a placebo. The chain joins TRBV7-8 to TRBJ2-5, with TRBD2 identical over 12 bases. CDR3 sequence (DNA): TGTGCCAGCAGCCAACAGGGACTAGCGGGTCAAGAGACCCAGTACTTC. It is translated as CASSQQGLAGQETQYF.